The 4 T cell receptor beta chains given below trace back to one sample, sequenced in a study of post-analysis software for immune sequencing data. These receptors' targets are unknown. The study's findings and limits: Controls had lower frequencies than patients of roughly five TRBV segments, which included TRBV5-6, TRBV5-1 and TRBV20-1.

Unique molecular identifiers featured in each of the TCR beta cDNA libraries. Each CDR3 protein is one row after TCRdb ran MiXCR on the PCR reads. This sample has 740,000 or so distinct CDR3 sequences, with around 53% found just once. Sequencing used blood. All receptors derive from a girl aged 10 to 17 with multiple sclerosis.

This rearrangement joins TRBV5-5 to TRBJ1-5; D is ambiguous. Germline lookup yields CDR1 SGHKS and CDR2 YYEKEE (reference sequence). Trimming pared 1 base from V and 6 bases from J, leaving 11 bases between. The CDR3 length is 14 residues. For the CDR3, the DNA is TGTGCCAGCAGCTTGTTAACGGATATTCAGCCCCAGCATTTT. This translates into CASSLLTDIQPQHF.

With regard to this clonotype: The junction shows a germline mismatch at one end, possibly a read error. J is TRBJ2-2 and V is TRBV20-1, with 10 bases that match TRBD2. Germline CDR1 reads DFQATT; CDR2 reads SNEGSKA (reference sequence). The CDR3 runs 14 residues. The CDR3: CSARGLAKTGELFF. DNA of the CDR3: TGCAGTGCTAGGGGACTAGCGAAAACCGGGGAGCTGTTTTTT.

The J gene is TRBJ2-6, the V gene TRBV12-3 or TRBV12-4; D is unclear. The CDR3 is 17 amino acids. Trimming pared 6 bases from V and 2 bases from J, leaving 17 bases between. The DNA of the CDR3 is TGTGCCAGCAGACGTACTAAAGGCTTCGCTGGGGCCAACGTCCTGACTTTC. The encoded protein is CASRRTKGFAGANVLTF.

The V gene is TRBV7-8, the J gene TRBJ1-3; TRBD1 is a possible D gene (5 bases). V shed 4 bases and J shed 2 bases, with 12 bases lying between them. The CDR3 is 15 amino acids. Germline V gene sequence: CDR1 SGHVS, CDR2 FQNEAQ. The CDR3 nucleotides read TGTGCCAGCAGCTGGGACGGGGCCACTGGAAACACCATATATTTT. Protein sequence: CASSWDGATGNTIYF.